This section outlines one T cell receptor (beta chain) sequence together with its context. This entry belongs to a study of blood T cell repertoires in COVID-19. This table comes from immunoSEQ multiplex PCR, and its TCRdb copy is limited to in-frame clones, with some not included. The sample lists some 21,000 clones, 80% seen once, with roughly 12% in the top ten. V was clipped by 5 bases and J by 0 bases, with 14 bases between them. Germline-derived CDR1 and CDR2 are SNHLY and FYNNEI. The CDR3 runs 15 residues. The sequence came from a man between 60 and 75 years old with active COVID-19. The genes are TRBV2 and TRBJ2-7; no firm D call. Sequenced material: peripheral blood. CDR3 amino acids: CASSLLQIISYEQYF. CDR3 nucleotide sequence: TGTGCCAGCAGTCTCCTTCAGATTATCTCCTACGAGCAGTACTTC.